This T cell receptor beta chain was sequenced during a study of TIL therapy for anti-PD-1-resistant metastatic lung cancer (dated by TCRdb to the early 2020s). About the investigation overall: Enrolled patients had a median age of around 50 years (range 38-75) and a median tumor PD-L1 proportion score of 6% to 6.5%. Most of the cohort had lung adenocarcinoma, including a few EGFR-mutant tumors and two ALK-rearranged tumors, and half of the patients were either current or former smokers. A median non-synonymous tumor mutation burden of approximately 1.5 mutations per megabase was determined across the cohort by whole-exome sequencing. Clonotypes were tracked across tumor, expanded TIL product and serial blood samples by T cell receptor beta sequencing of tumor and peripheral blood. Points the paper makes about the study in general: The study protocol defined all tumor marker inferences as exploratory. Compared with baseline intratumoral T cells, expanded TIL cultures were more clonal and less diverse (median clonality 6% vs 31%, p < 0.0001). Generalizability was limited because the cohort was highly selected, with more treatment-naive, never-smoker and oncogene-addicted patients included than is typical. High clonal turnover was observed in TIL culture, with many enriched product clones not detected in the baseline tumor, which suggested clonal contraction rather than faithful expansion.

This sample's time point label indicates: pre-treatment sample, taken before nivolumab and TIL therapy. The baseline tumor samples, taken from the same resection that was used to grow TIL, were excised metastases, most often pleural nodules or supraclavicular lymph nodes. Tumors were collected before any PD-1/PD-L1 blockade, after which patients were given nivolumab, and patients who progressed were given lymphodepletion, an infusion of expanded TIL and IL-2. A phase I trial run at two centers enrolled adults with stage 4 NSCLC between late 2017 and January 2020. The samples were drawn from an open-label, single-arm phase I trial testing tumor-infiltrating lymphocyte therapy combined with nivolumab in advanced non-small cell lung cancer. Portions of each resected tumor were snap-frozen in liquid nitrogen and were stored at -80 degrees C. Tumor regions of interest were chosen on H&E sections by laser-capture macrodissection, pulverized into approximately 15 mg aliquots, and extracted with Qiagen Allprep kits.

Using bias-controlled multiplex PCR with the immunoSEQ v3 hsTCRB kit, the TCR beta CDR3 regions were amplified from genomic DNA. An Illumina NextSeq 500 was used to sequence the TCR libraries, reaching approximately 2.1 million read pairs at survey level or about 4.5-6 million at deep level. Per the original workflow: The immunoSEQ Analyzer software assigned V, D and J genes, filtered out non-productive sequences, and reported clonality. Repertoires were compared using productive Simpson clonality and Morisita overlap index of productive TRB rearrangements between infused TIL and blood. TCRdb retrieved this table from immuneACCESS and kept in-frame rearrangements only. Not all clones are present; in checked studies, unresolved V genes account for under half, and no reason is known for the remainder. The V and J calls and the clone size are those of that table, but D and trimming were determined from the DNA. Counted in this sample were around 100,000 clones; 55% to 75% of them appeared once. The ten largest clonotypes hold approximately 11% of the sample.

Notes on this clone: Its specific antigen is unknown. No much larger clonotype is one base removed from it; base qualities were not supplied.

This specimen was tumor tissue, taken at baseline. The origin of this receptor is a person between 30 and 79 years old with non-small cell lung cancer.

The nucleotide sequence is TGTGCCAGCAGTGAACCGGGAGCGGGAGCGTCCTACGAGCAGTACTTC. It translates to CASSEPGAGASYEQYF. Rearrangement joined TRBV6-1 to TRBJ2-7, and TRBD2 aligns with 8 junction nucleotides. V loses 2 bases at its end and J loses 1 base; junction bases beyond the gene matches: 7. CDR1 and CDR2, per the germline V gene, are MNHNS and SASEGT. Its CDR3 holds 16 amino acids, cysteine through phenylalanine. The retained sequence is limited to the CDR3, 48 bases, with the frame set at the first base.